Given below is one TCR beta chain in context. The data belong to a study of blood T cell repertoires in COVID-19. At the level of the study: The study drew acute and convalescent COVID-19 samples from the United States, Italy and Spain. PBMCs, B-cell-depleted T cells, or T cells were the source of the cDNA or gDNA that made up the material.

In the authors' workflow: Reference gene primer amplification gave estimated nucleated cell counts. Produced via immunoSEQ multiplex PCR; TCRdb's table is partial and in-frame only. The V and J calls and clone size were taken over from that table, and D and trimming were inferred from the DNA. The sample has some 190,000 clones, roughly 86% seen once. Material for sequencing was peripheral blood. This clonotype originated in a woman in her seventies with active or convalescent COVID-19.

The CDR3 spells CASSLAGVETQYF. In DNA form, the CDR3 reads TGTGCCAGCAGTTTAGCGGGAGTGGAGACCCAGTACTTC. This chain connects TRBV12-3 or TRBV12-4 to TRBJ2-5; weak D call: TRBD2 (5 bases). V lost 0 bases, J lost 5 bases, and 7 bases lay in between. The CDR3 has 13 residues.